The 23 T cell receptor beta chains below were found in one sample sequenced in a study of radiation and T cells in renal cell carcinoma. The treatment denotes: 15 Gy SBRT to primary tumor, nephrectomy 4 weeks later. TCRdb's table, derived via immunoSEQ multiplex PCR, lists solely in-frame clones and lacks some. This table has around 19,000 clones, 50% to 70% appearing once. Sample: tumor tissue, taken from a patient whose treatment included radiotherapy and nephrectomy. These receptor sequences come from a man between 45 and 60 years old with renal cell carcinoma.

This sequence joins TRBV15 and TRBJ2-2, with 7 bases that match TRBD1. Germline loops: CDR1 LNHNV, CDR2 YYDKDF (reference sequence). The V segment lost 7 bases and the J segment 0 bases; nucleotides outside the gene matches: 5. This CDR3 has 15 amino acids. CDR3 sequence reads: CATNVGGANTGELFF. DNA for the CDR3: TGTGCCACCAACGTAGGGGGCGCGAACACCGGGGAGCTGTTTTTT.

The sample holds many counts of this clone. The chain joins TRBV18 to TRBJ1-1; D uncertain. The CDR3 has 16 residues. The germline V and J ends were trimmed by 1 base and 0 bases, with 12 bases remaining between them. Germline V lookup: CDR1 KGHSH, CDR2 LQKENI. This CDR3 reads CASSPRTQRLNTEAFF. In nucleotides, the CDR3 is TGTGCCAGCTCACCACGTACTCAACGATTGAACACTGAAGCTTTCTTT.

The V gene is TRBV29-1, the J gene TRBJ2-1; 8 bases agree with TRBD2. This CDR3 comprises 15 residues. V lost 3 bases, J lost 1 base, and 5 bases stayed unmatched. Germline values: CDR1 SQVTM, CDR2 ANQGSEA. CDR3 sequence reads: CSVDTASGSYNEQFF. CDR3 bases: TGCAGCGTTGACACGGCTAGCGGGTCCTACAATGAGCAGTTCTTC.

This clone has just a few counts. This chain uses TRBV5-1 with TRBJ1-6; a possible D gene is TRBD1 (6 bases). There are 15 residues in the CDR3. With 0 bases removed from V and 6 bases from J, the gap between germline ends came to 10 bases. From germline, CDR1 is SGHRS and CDR2 YFSETQ. CDR3 sequence reads: CASSLAQGSNSPLHF. CDR3 DNA sequence: TGCGCCAGCAGCTTGGCCCAGGGGAGTAATTCACCCCTCCACTTT.

The sample holds a few counts of this clone. This chain links TRBV6-1 with TRBJ2-7; 7 bases map to TRBD2. This CDR3 comprises 17 residues. Per germline, CDR1 MNHNS and CDR2 SASEGT. Germline trimming cut 3 bases from V and 3 bases from J; bases unmatched to any gene: 14. CDR3 nucleotide sequence: TGTGCCAGCAGTGAGTTGCCCCCTGGCGGGAGTGACTACGAGCAGTACTTC. Its translation is CASSELPPGGSDYEQYF.

The table lists this clone with a few counts. V usage is TRBV7-9 and J usage is TRBJ1-3; perhaps TRBD1 as D (5 bases). CDR1 SEHNR and CDR2 FQNEAQ come from the germline V gene (reference sequence). This CDR3 contains 18 residues. V lost 2 bases to trimming and J lost 0 bases, with 17 bases between them. The CDR3 DNA is TGTGCCAGCAGCTTATACCCCATCCGACAGATCTCTGGAAACACCATATATTTT. Translated, it gives CASSLYPIRQISGNTIYF.

The chain uses TRBV5-4 and TRBJ2-3; D not resolved. From germline, CDR1 is SGHNT and CDR2 YYREEE (reference sequence). The CDR3 contains 12 residues. Trimming pared 3 bases from V and 2 bases from J, leaving 4 bases between. In DNA form, the CDR3 reads TGTGCCAGCAGCTCCTACACAGATACGCAGTATTTT. Amino acids: CASSSYTDTQYF.

The CDR3 nucleotides read TGTGCCATCATTTATAGCGAGCTCTACAATGAGCAGTTCTTC. As protein: CAIIYSELYNEQFF. J is TRBJ2-1 and V is TRBV10-3; possibly TRBD2 for D (5 bases). V was cut by 7 bases and J by 3 bases, with 13 bases left in between. This CDR3 has 14 residues. The V gene's germline CDR1 is ENHRY and CDR2 SYGVKD.

This clone was recorded once. This chain uses TRBV5-1 with TRBJ2-6; D gene uncertain. The CDR3 runs 13 residues. The V gene's germline CDR1 is SGHRS and CDR2 YFSETQ. Trimming stripped 1 base from V and 7 bases from J, with 6 bases between. The DNA for the CDR3 is TGCGCCAGCAGCTTGCAAACTGCCAACGTCCTGACTTTC. Its protein is CASSLQTANVLTF.

This clone was detected only a few times. The chain uses TRBV7-6 and TRBJ2-5, with a weak D call TRBD1 (6 bases). The CDR3 is 16 residues long. Per the germline V gene, CDR1 is SGHVS and CDR2 is FNYEAQ. The ends were cut back, 1 base at V and 2 bases at J, with 14 bases in the middle. CDR3 in DNA: TGTGCCAGCAGCTTAGTTCCCAGGGGTCAGCAAGAGACCCAGTACTTC. This gives the protein CASSLVPRGQQETQYF.

The gene calls are TRBV30 and TRBJ2-2; TRBD2 might be the D (5 bases). CDR3 length: 15 amino acids. Between the trimmed V and J ends, which lost 0 bases and 3 bases, there was a span of 11 bases. The germline gives CDR1 GTSNPN, CDR2 SVGIG (reference sequence). The CDR3 protein is CAWSVEGLDTGELFF. In nucleotides, the CDR3 is TGTGCCTGGAGTGTAGAGGGTTTGGACACCGGGGAGCTGTTTTTT.

V gene TRBV12-5 combines with J gene TRBJ2-1; perhaps TRBD2 as D (5 bases). The CDR3 loop spans 13 amino acids. Per the germline V gene, CDR1 is LGHNT and CDR2 is FRNRAP. V was clipped by 3 bases and J by 7 bases, with 10 bases between them. CDR3 residues: CASGLGPGNEQFF. The CDR3, as DNA: TGTGCTAGTGGTTTAGGGCCGGGAAATGAGCAGTTCTTC.

The chain has TRBV5-6 and TRBJ2-7; 8 nucleotides line up with TRBD2. Per germline, CDR1 SGHDT and CDR2 YYEEEE. This CDR3 comprises 14 residues. Trimming removed 4 bases from V and 3 bases from J; junction bases left unmatched: 6. In nucleotides, the CDR3 is TGTGCCAGCAGCGAGACCGGGACTAGCTACGAGCAGTACTTC. Amino acid sequence: CASSETGTSYEQYF. Combining the CDR3 with reference TRBV5-6 and TRBJ2-7 gives the whole variable domain DAGVTQSPTHLIKTRGQQVTLRCSPKSGHDTVSWYQQALGQGPQFIFQYYEEEERQRGNFPDRFSGHQFPNYSSELNVNALLLGDSALYLCASSETGTSYEQYFGPGTRLTVT.

The rearrangement uses TRBV7-2 and TRBJ1-1; TRBD1 matches 7 bases. This CDR3 has 15 amino acids. CDR1 SGHTA and CDR2 FQGNSA come from the germline V gene. V shed 5 bases, J shed 3 bases, and the junction held 9 bases outside the gene matches. CDR3 DNA sequence: TGTGCCAGCAGCGCAACAGGGGTTTTGCACACTGAAGCTTTCTTT. Its translation is CASSATGVLHTEAFF.

The CDR3 spells CASSQDSWGAGYEQYF. DNA for the CDR3: TGCGCCAGCAGCCAAGATTCTTGGGGGGCGGGTTACGAGCAGTACTTC. The rearrangement uses TRBV4-3 and TRBJ2-7; TRBD1 or TRBD2 may be the D gene (6 bases each). The V and J ends lost 0 bases and 4 bases respectively, with 16 bases between them. This CDR3 is built from 16 residues. The germline V gene encodes CDR1 LGHNA and CDR2 YSLEER.

CDR3: CASSLVRDNFWPEETQYF. The CDR3 DNA sequence: TGTGCCAGCAGTTTAGTCAGGGACAACTTTTGGCCTGAAGAGACCCAGTACTTC. The V gene is TRBV27, the J gene TRBJ2-5, with a tentative D call TRBD1 (6 bases). The CDR3 has 18 amino acids. V gave up 2 bases and J gave up 3 bases, with 22 bases separating them. CDR1 is MNHEY, CDR2 SMNVEV, per germline (reference sequence).

The chain couples TRBV29-1 to TRBJ2-1; 8 nucleotides align to TRBD2. Germline trimming cut 3 bases from V and 5 bases from J; bases unmatched to any gene: 6. The CDR3 has 14 amino acids. CDR1 SQVTM and CDR2 ANQGSEA come from the germline V gene. CDR3 sequence reads: CSVDRRGVNNEQFF. CDR3 DNA sequence: TGCAGCGTTGATAGGCGGGGGGTAAACAATGAGCAGTTCTTC.

This clone came up a few times. The V and J genes are TRBV7-9 and TRBJ1-6; the D gene is possibly TRBD1 (5 bases). Looked up from germline, CDR1 is SEHNR and CDR2 is FQNEAQ (reference sequence). The ends were cut back, 2 bases at V and 10 bases at J, with 12 bases in the middle. This CDR3 is 14 amino acids long. The CDR3 region is CASSLSGFGSPLHF. For the CDR3, the DNA is TGTGCCAGCAGCTTATCAGGGTTTGGCTCACCCCTCCACTTT.

This clone has more than one count but fewer than ten. The chain combines TRBV28 with TRBJ2-7; TRBD2 agrees at 7 bases. The V gene end was trimmed by 1 base and the J gene end by 12 bases; junction bases not matched to a gene: 6. The CDR3 loop spans 12 amino acids. Germline CDR1 is MDHEN and CDR2 is SYDVKM. CDR3 in amino acids: CASSLSGTTSYF. The CDR3 nucleotides are TGTGCCAGCAGTTTATCCGGGACTACCTCGTACTTC.

This clone has more than one count but fewer than ten. The chain uses TRBV18 and TRBJ2-5; the match to TRBD1 covers 7 bases. The CDR3 is 15 amino acids. CDR1 and CDR2 from the germline V gene are KGHSH and LQKENI. V lost 6 bases and J lost 2; bases outside the gene matches: 9. The CDR3 DNA reads as TGTGCCAGCTCTCCGGGACAGAACTTACAAGAGACCCAGTACTTC. As protein: CASSPGQNLQETQYF.

This chain uses TRBV5-4 with TRBJ1-1; maybe TRBD1 (5 bases). In germline, CDR1 is SGHNT, CDR2 YYREEE (reference sequence). V was clipped by 5 bases and J by 6 bases, with 14 bases between them. The CDR3 spans 13 residues. The CDR3 region is CASSPPGIPEAFF. In DNA form, the CDR3 reads TGTGCCAGCAGTCCGCCAGGGATCCCTGAAGCTTTCTTT.

V is TRBV19 and J is TRBJ2-3; 7 nucleotides match TRBD1. V lost 6 bases to trimming and J lost 3 bases; unmatched junction nucleotides: 6. CDR1 is LNHDA, CDR2 SQIVND, per germline (reference sequence). This CDR3 contains 14 residues. The CDR3 DNA reads as TGTGCCAGTAGCCACGCGACAGGGACAGATACGCAGTATTTT. Encoded protein: CASSHATGTDTQYF.

The table lists this clone with a few counts. The chain joins TRBV6-6 to TRBJ1-5; perhaps TRBD1 as D (5 bases). The germline CDR1 and CDR2 sequences are MNHNY and SVGAGI (reference sequence). The CDR3 consists of 15 residues. With 7 bases removed from V and 4 bases from J, the gap between germline ends came to 17 bases. The CDR3 sequence is CASNQFGGVNQPQHF. The CDR3 nucleotides are TGTGCCAGCAATCAATTTGGGGGGGTAAATCAGCCCCAGCATTTT.